This T cell receptor beta chain was sequenced during a study of Ad26.COV2.S vaccination and SARS-CoV-2 variants. Study at large: It was the COV1001 Ad26.COV2.S trial arm that included the donor. Whole-study findings and limits: Quantification of TCR breadth and depth may have yielded underestimates of total T cell responses.

Here immunoSEQ multiplex PCR was the method, and the copy in TCRdb shows in-frame clones only, minus some. This table has roughly 680,000 clones, around 90% appearing once. V lost 6 bases to trimming and J lost 3 bases; unmatched junction nucleotides: 0. The CDR3 extends over 12 amino acids. The germline gives CDR1 MDHEN, CDR2 SYDVKM. Points on this clone: Its target is not known.

As for treatment: some 19 received Ad26.COV2.S at low or high dose, single or two shots; five or six received placebo; per-sample allocation not given. The samples date from day 63 after the first vaccine or placebo injection. This adult donor, from Boston, was 18-55 years old. The sample was peripheral blood, taken in a trial of Ad26.COV2.S vaccine versus placebo. The J gene is TRBJ1-2, the V gene TRBV28; 8 bases align to TRBD1. This sequence was found in a person aged 18-65 years who received the Ad26.COV2.S COVID-19 vaccine or a placebo. The DNA for the CDR3 is TGTGCCAGCAGGACAGGGGACTATGGCTACACCTTC. Residues: CASRTGDYGYTF.